A single sample is the source of the 29 T cell receptor beta chains below, sequenced in a study of blood T cell repertoires in COVID-19. Some clones are missing from TCRdb's copy, which holds only in-frame ones; the method was immunoSEQ multiplex PCR. The sample has about 270,000 clones, 91% seen once. The sequencing input was PBMCs or T cells enriched from blood (not recorded which). All receptors derive from a man aged 40-55 years who had been exposed to COVID-19.

The CDR3 protein is CASSLAGYSTDTQYF. The CDR3 nucleotides are TGTGCCAGCAGCTTAGCAGGCTATAGCACAGATACGCAGTATTTT. The chain combines TRBV11-2 with TRBJ2-3; D is ambiguous. Per germline, CDR1 SGHAT and CDR2 FQNNGV. Between the trimmed V and J ends, which lost 1 base and 0 bases, there was a span of 8 bases. CDR3 length: 15 residues.

This clone is a singleton in its sample. The genes are TRBV6-4 and TRBJ2-7; D is perhaps TRBD1 (5 bases). The V and J ends lost 10 bases and 3 bases respectively, with 10 bases between them. The CDR3 sequence is 11 residues long. CDR1 and CDR2 (germline): MRHNA, SNTAGT. The CDR3 DNA is TGTGCCACCGACAGATTCTACGAGCAGTACTTC. This gives the protein CATDRFYEQYF.

The rearrangement joins TRBV9 to TRBJ2-1; TRBD2 is a possible D gene (6 bases). V was cut by 0 bases and J by 10 bases, with 11 bases left in between. Germline loops: CDR1 SGDLS, CDR2 YYNGEE. This CDR3 has 13 amino acids. CDR3 nucleotides: TGTGCCAGCAGCGTAGAGACTAGACGCGAGCAGTTCTTC. This sequence encodes CASSVETRREQFF.

In its sample, this clone was seen a few times. The V call is TRBV5-1, the J call TRBJ2-1; TRBD2 is a possible D gene (6 bases). Germline V lookup: CDR1 SGHRS, CDR2 YFSETQ. The CDR3 is made up of 15 amino acids. Between the trimmed V and J ends, which lost 3 bases and 7 bases, there was a span of 17 bases. The CDR3 loop reads CASSSQGQRGNEQFF. CDR3 coding DNA: TGCGCCAGCAGCTCTCAGGGTCAACGGGGGAATGAGCAGTTCTTC.

The chain recombines TRBV2 with TRBJ2-2; 13 nucleotides match TRBD2. Germline-derived CDR1 and CDR2 are SNHLY and FYNNEI. The CDR3 contains 16 residues. V lost 5 bases to trimming and J lost 4 bases; unmatched junction nucleotides: 4. CDR3 bases: TGTGCCAGCAGTCGACGGACTAGCGGGAGCACCGGGGAGCTGTTTTTT. This translates into CASSRRTSGSTGELFF. Supplemented by reference TRBV2 and TRBJ2-2, the full variable domain reads EPEVTQTPSHQVTQMGQEVILRCVPISNHLYFYWYRQILGQKVEFLVSFYNNEISEKSEIFDDQFSVERPDGSNFTLKIRSTKLEDSAMYFCASSRRTSGSTGELFFGEGSRLTVL.

V and J are TRBV7-9 and TRBJ2-2, with a weak D call TRBD1 (5 bases). The CDR3 contains 17 residues. Trimming stripped 4 bases from V and 5 bases from J, with 20 bases between. Per germline, CDR1 SEHNR and CDR2 FQNEAQ (reference sequence). CDR3 DNA: TGTGCCAGCAGCTCCTTCTCGGGTAGGGGCCCTACCGGGGAGCTGTTTTTT. Protein: CASSSFSGRGPTGELFF. Drawing the rest from reference TRBV7-9 and TRBJ2-2, the complete variable domain is DTGVSQNPRHKITKRGQNVTFRCDPISEHNRLYWYRQTLGQGPEFLTYFQNEAQLEKSRLLSDRFSAERPKGSFSTLEIQRTEQGDSAMYLCASSSFSGRGPTGELFFGEGSRLTVL.

V and J are TRBV5-8 and TRBJ1-2, with TRBD1 matching 9 bases. The trim removed 4 bases at V and 3 bases at J, leaving 1 base unmatched. The V gene's germline CDR1 is SGHTS and CDR2 YDEGEE. The CDR3 length is 13 residues. CDR3 nucleotides: TGTGCCAGCAGCCGGGACAGGGACTATGGCTACACCTTC. Its translation is CASSRDRDYGYTF.

This chain links TRBV7-9 with TRBJ1-2, with unresolved D. CDR3 length: 15 amino acids. V was shortened by 5 bases and J by 14 bases, with 27 bases between the two germline ends. The germline V gene encodes CDR1 SEHNR and CDR2 FQNEAQ (reference sequence). The CDR3 sequence is CASSPTSPDRPLRTF. CDR3 DNA sequence: TGTGCCAGCAGCCCTACTAGCCCGGACCGCCCGCTGAGGACCTTC.

The genes are TRBV19 and TRBJ2-7; D is possibly TRBD1 (6 bases). The germline V gene encodes CDR1 LNHDA and CDR2 SQIVND (reference sequence). CDR3 size: 14 residues. Trimming cost V 4 bases and J 6 bases, with 16 bases left between them. The CDR3 region is CASSKRTVLTEQYF. CDR3 DNA sequence: TGTGCCAGTAGTAAAAGGACAGTCCTCACCGAGCAGTACTTC.

V usage is TRBV6-5 and J usage is TRBJ1-6, with 11 nucleotides matching TRBD1. The germline gives CDR1 MNHEY, CDR2 SVGAGI. Trimming at V came to 2 bases and at J to 6 bases, leaving 0 bases not matched to a gene. There are 15 residues in the CDR3. The DNA of the CDR3 is TGTGCCAGCAGTTACGGGACAGGGGGTAATTCACCCCTCCACTTT. Its protein is CASSYGTGGNSPLHF.

The CDR3 bases are TGTGCCAGCAGCCCGAGGAGCTCGCGGGTACTATCGAACACCGGGGAGCTGTTTTTT. Translation gives CASSPRSSRVLSNTGELFF. The rearrangement joins TRBV11-3 to TRBJ2-2; tentatively, D is TRBD2 (5 bases). The CDR3 spans 19 residues. Looked up from germline, CDR1 is SGHNT and CDR2 is YENEEA. Between the trimmed V and J ends, which lost 5 bases and 0 bases, there was a span of 22 bases.

The rearrangement uses TRBV3-1 (or the pseudogene TRBV3-2) and TRBJ1-1; 10 bases agree with TRBD1. Germline CDR1 and CDR2: LGHDT and YNNKEL (reference sequence). CDR3 length: 13 residues. The V segment lost 10 bases and the J segment 4 bases; nucleotides outside the gene matches: 6. CDR3 bases: TGTGCCACACGACAGGGGGCGGCCACTGAAGCTTTCTTT. As protein: CATRQGAATEAFF.

The V gene is TRBV30, the J gene TRBJ2-5, with D perhaps matching TRBD2 (7 bases). This CDR3 spans 15 amino acids. Germline V gives CDR1 GTSNPN, CDR2 SVGIG (reference sequence). V was trimmed by 3 bases and J by 2 bases, leaving 16 bases between them. The CDR3 loop is CAWSEQGGTQETQYF. CDR3 nucleotide sequence: TGTGCCTGGAGCGAACAGGGAGGGACACAAGAGACCCAGTACTTC.

DNA of the CDR3: TGTGCCAGCAGCATACAGAGTAACACTGAAGCTTTCTTT. Its protein product is CASSIQSNTEAFF. V usage is TRBV11-2 and J usage is TRBJ1-1; D gene unclear. V dropped 5 bases and J dropped 2 bases, with 9 bases sitting between them. Germline assignment: CDR1 SGHAT and CDR2 FQNNGV. The CDR3 consists of 13 residues. Together with reference TRBV11-2 and TRBJ1-1, the CDR3 gives the full variable domain: EAGVAQSPRYKIIEKRQSVAFWCNPISGHATLYWYQQILGQGPKLLIQFQNNGVVDDSQLPKDRFSAERLKGVDSTLKIQPAKLEDSAVYLCASSIQSNTEAFFGQGTRLTVV.

The V and J genes are TRBV2 and TRBJ2-1; D remains unclear. Trimming removed 3 bases from V and 4 bases from J, with 4 bases in between. The CDR3 runs to 12 residues. Per germline, CDR1 SNHLY and CDR2 FYNNEI. CDR3 bases: TGTGCCAGCAGTGACCTATACAATGAGCAGTTCTTC. Its protein is CASSDLYNEQFF.

The chain has TRBV12-3 or TRBV12-4 and TRBJ1-6; the D gene is possibly TRBD1 (6 bases). CDR3 size: 13 residues. V shed 5 bases and J shed 10 bases, with 12 bases lying between them. Here the CDR3 DNA reads TGTGCCAGCAGTGCTCAGGGGAGCTCACCCCTCCACTTT. Its protein product is CASSAQGSSPLHF.

V and J are TRBV6-5 and TRBJ1-2, with D possibly TRBD1 on 5 matching bases. This CDR3 contains 16 residues. Between the trimmed V and J ends, which lost 2 bases and 5 bases, there was a span of 18 bases. Per the germline V gene, CDR1 is MNHEY and CDR2 is SVGAGI. The CDR3 nucleotides read TGTGCCAGCAGTTACGCATACCGTGGAGGGGAGTATGGCTACACCTTC. It is translated as CASSYAYRGGEYGYTF.

The sample holds one count of this clone. The V gene is TRBV28, the J gene TRBJ2-6, with 7 bases aligning to TRBD1. The V gene end was trimmed by 3 bases and the J gene end by 4 bases; junction bases not matched to a gene: 3. This CDR3 is built from 15 residues. Germline V CDR1 and CDR2: MDHEN, SYDVKM. CDR3 DNA: TGTGCCAGCAGTTTTGGGACAGAAGGGGCCAACGTCCTGACTTTC. Its protein product is CASSFGTEGANVLTF.

This clone was seen a handful of times. This rearrangement joins TRBV11-2 to TRBJ2-7; 12 bases agree with TRBD2. The CDR3 is made up of 17 amino acids. V was pared by 4 bases and J by 6 bases, with 13 bases of the junction left unmatched. In germline, CDR1 is SGHAT, CDR2 FQNNGV. CDR3: CASSSGLAGPARGEQYF. The CDR3 DNA reads TGTGCCAGCAGCTCTGGACTAGCGGGACCGGCTCGGGGCGAGCAGTACTTC. Combining the CDR3 with reference TRBV11-2 and TRBJ2-7 gives the whole variable domain EAGVAQSPRYKIIEKRQSVAFWCNPISGHATLYWYQQILGQGPKLLIQFQNNGVVDDSQLPKDRFSAERLKGVDSTLKIQPAKLEDSAVYLCASSSGLAGPARGEQYFGPGTRLTVT.

This rearrangement joins TRBV7-9 to TRBJ2-5, with 7 bases that match TRBD1. The J segment lost 2 bases and the V segment lost 5 bases, leaving 5 bases of the junction unmatched. The CDR3 is 14 amino acids. Germline V gene data show CDR1 as SEHNR and CDR2 as FQNEAQ (reference sequence). DNA of the CDR3: TGTGCCAGCAGCGACTGGACAGGTCAAGAGACCCAGTACTTC. Amino acids: CASSDWTGQETQYF.

This chain joins TRBV9 and TRBJ1-2; unclear D gene. Germline V gene lookup returns CDR1 SGDLS and CDR2 YYNGEE. The V end lost 0 bases, the J end lost 4 bases, and 7 bases lay between the germline ends. The CDR3 loop spans 13 amino acids. CDR3 sequence: CASSVGRFYGYTF. The CDR3 DNA is TGTGCCAGCAGCGTAGGGCGGTTCTATGGCTACACCTTC.

In its sample, this clone was seen once. CDR3 sequence reads: CASSEGGNNEQFF. In nucleotides, the CDR3 is TGTGCCAGCAGTGAGGGGGGTAACAATGAGCAGTTCTTC. The chain employs TRBV6-4 and TRBJ2-1; tentatively, D is TRBD2 (6 bases). Germline V CDR1 and CDR2: MRHNA, SNTAGT. The CDR3 spans 13 residues. Between the trimmed V and J ends, which lost 3 bases and 5 bases, there was a span of 8 bases.

In its sample, this clone was seen once. This chain connects TRBV30 to TRBJ2-1; D gene unclear. CDR1 GTSNPN and CDR2 SVGIG come from the germline V gene (reference sequence). The CDR3 totals 12 residues. V shed 1 base and J shed 10 bases, with 11 bases lying between them. The CDR3 DNA reads as TGTGCCTGGAGTGATCCGACTCCGGAGCAGTTCTTC. This translates into CAWSDPTPEQFF.

V and J are TRBV5-1 and TRBJ2-3; 9 nucleotides line up with TRBD2. The CDR3 runs 15 residues. Germline V gene data show CDR1 as SGHRS and CDR2 as YFSETQ. V dropped 2 bases and J dropped 4; count of bases not matched to a gene: 5. The CDR3 nucleotides are TGCGCCAGCAGCTTAATTAGCGGGAGTGCAGATACGCAGTATTTT. Its protein is CASSLISGSADTQYF.

This clone has only one observation. This chain links TRBV25-1 with TRBJ1-1; possibly TRBD1 for D (6 bases). Trimming pared 10 bases from V and 1 base from J, leaving 16 bases between. The V gene's germline CDR1 is MGHDK and CDR2 SYGVNS. This CDR3 region has 14 residues. The CDR3 sequence: CANNPGAPNTEAFF. The CDR3 DNA follows: TGTGCCAACAACCCAGGGGCCCCGAACACTGAAGCTTTCTTT.

V is TRBV9 and J is TRBJ1-1, with TRBD1 as a possible D gene (6 bases). The germline V gene has CDR1 SGDLS and CDR2 YYNGEE. This CDR3 comprises 15 residues. The V end was cut by 0 bases, the J end by 3 bases, with 12 bases between. CDR3 sequence reads: CASSVEGGRDTEAFF. As DNA, the CDR3 is TGTGCCAGCAGCGTAGAAGGGGGTCGGGACACTGAAGCTTTCTTT.

The chain combines TRBV6-5 with TRBJ1-1; a weak D match, TRBD1 (5 bases). Germline assignment: CDR1 MNHEY and CDR2 SVGAGI. With 2 bases removed from V and 3 bases from J, the gap between germline ends came to 10 bases. The CDR3 is 14 amino acids. The CDR3 DNA is TGTGCCAGCAGTTACAAGGGGCAGGACACTGAAGCTTTCTTT. This codes for CASSYKGQDTEAFF.

The rearrangement joins TRBV7-2 to TRBJ2-5; a weak D match, TRBD2 (5 bases). This CDR3 has 12 residues. V lost 6 bases and J 5 bases, leaving 10 bases between the germline ends. Germline-derived CDR1 and CDR2 are SGHTA and FQGNSA. CDR3 in amino acids: CASRDRGETQYF. CDR3 sequence (DNA): TGTGCCAGCAGGGACCGAGGGGAGACCCAGTACTTC.

The chain combines TRBV19 with TRBJ2-7, with D possibly being TRBD2 (6 bases). The V gene's germline CDR1 is LNHDA and CDR2 SQIVND (reference sequence). The CDR3 runs 16 residues. V lost 1 base and J lost 6, with 19 bases in between. The DNA of the CDR3 is TGTGCCAGTAGTATAGTCTCGGGACTCCATTCGTCCGAGCAGTACTTC. It encodes CASSIVSGLHSSEQYF.